This passage covers 9 T cell receptor beta chains from one sample sequenced in a study of Graves' ophthalmopathy and Graves' hyperthyroidism (dated by TCRdb to between 2017 and 2018). The instrument given in TCRdb is Illumina HiSeq 2000. For repertoire sequencing, the TCR beta CDR3 regions were amplified from RNA transcripts. A first-round RT-PCR used HTBI primers with the Qiagen OneStep RT-PCR kit, followed by a second-round multiplex PCR, size selection and purification. The public reads were reanalyzed by TCRdb: fastp trimming at Q25, MiXCR alignment, in-frame beta chains only. Merged by CDR3 protein, the rows form single entries marked with the most common genes and DNA. The sample table lists more than 300,000 distinct CDR3 sequences, 15% to 19% of them with a count of one. Roughly 7% of the sample belongs to the ten largest clones. The sequenced sample consisted of peripheral blood. These receptors came from a woman aged 18-29 years with stable Graves' hyperthyroidism. Donor details come from another sample of the same person, matched by shared clones.

In its sample, this clonotype was seen many times. V is TRBV5-6 and J is TRBJ2-2; D may be TRBD1 (6 bases). The length of the CDR3 is 16 residues. Germline CDR1 and CDR2: SGHDT and YYEEEE. V was clipped by 0 bases and J by 7 bases, with 16 bases between them. CDR3: CASSLGATGGGGELFF. In DNA form, the CDR3 reads TGTGCCAGCAGCTTGGGTGCGACAGGCGGAGGCGGGGAGCTGTTTTTT.

This clonotype was picked up many times. This chain joins TRBV12-3 or TRBV12-4 and TRBJ1-1, with no clear D. The V end was cut by 6 bases, the J end by 4 bases, with 15 bases between. CDR3 length: 14 residues. The CDR3 DNA follows: TGTGCCAGCAGGGACCGGGCCCGAGGCACTGAAGCTTTCTTT. Its protein product is CASRDRARGTEAFF.

This clonotype showed up many times. The chain recombines TRBV6-5 with TRBJ1-1; 10 bases fit TRBD1. This CDR3 region has 13 residues. CDR1 and CDR2 (germline): MNHEY, SVGAGI. V lost 6 bases and J lost 6; bases outside the gene matches: 4. The CDR3 reads CASRATGGPEAFF. The DNA of the CDR3 is TGTGCCAGCAGGGCGACAGGGGGCCCTGAAGCTTTCTTT.

This chain uses TRBV29-1 with TRBJ2-7, with 9 bases that match TRBD1. This CDR3 has 15 amino acids. Per germline, CDR1 SQVTM and CDR2 ANQGSEA. V gave up 2 bases and J gave up 2 bases; unmatched junction bases: 7. CDR3 DNA sequence: TGCAGCGTTGAATGGGGGGACAGGGAAACCTACGAGCAGTACTTC. Encoded protein: CSVEWGDRETYEQYF.

This clonotype was detected ten times or more. The CDR3 region has the DNA TGCAGTGCTCTCGCGTCCCAACGGGCTTTCTTT. Protein sequence: CSALASQRAFF. The rearrangement uses TRBV20-1 and TRBJ1-1, with D hard to call. V lost 5 bases to trimming and J lost 11 bases, with 15 bases between them. The length of the CDR3 is 11 residues. The germline gives CDR1 DFQATT, CDR2 SNEGSKA (reference sequence).

This clonotype was seen many times. The rearrangement uses TRBV11-1 and TRBJ2-7; D tentatively fits TRBD1 or TRBD2 (5 bases each). Trimming pared 5 bases from V and 2 bases from J, leaving 19 bases between. This CDR3 region has 16 residues. Germline CDR1 and CDR2: SGHAT and FQDESV (reference sequence). The CDR3: CASSHIPGAVAYEQYF. The CDR3, as DNA: TGTGCCAGCAGCCACATCCCCGGGGCTGTGGCCTACGAGCAGTACTTC.

This clonotype was picked up many times. V and J are TRBV12-3 or TRBV12-4 and TRBJ2-7; no clear D. This CDR3 is built from 14 residues. Trimming stripped 1 base from V and 6 bases from J, with 13 bases between. CDR3 sequence reads: CASSLVIGSFEQYF. DNA for the CDR3: TGTGCCAGCAGTTTAGTGATTGGCAGCTTCGAGCAGTACTTC.

There are a few counts of this clonotype. This may stem from a read error, because a much larger clone lies one nucleotide away. The chain joins TRBV6-5 to TRBJ1-3; 8 bases are a match to TRBD1. The germline CDR1 and CDR2 sequences are MNHEY and SVGAGI. V lost 2 bases and J lost 5; bases outside the gene matches: 2. There are 14 residues in the CDR3. For the CDR3, the DNA is TGTGCCAGCAGTTACGGACAGGGTCGAAACACCATATATTTT. This gives the protein CASSYGQGRNTIYF.

The chain has TRBV6-2 or TRBV6-3 and TRBJ1-1; TRBD1 is a possible D gene (6 bases). Trimming pared 6 bases from V and 1 base from J, leaving 15 bases between. The CDR3 extends over 15 amino acids. CDR1 MNHEY and CDR2 SVGEGT come from the germline V gene. The CDR3: CASSYNFRGNTEAFF. The CDR3 region has the DNA TGTGCCAGCAGCTACAACTTCAGGGGGAACACTGAAGCTTTCTTT.